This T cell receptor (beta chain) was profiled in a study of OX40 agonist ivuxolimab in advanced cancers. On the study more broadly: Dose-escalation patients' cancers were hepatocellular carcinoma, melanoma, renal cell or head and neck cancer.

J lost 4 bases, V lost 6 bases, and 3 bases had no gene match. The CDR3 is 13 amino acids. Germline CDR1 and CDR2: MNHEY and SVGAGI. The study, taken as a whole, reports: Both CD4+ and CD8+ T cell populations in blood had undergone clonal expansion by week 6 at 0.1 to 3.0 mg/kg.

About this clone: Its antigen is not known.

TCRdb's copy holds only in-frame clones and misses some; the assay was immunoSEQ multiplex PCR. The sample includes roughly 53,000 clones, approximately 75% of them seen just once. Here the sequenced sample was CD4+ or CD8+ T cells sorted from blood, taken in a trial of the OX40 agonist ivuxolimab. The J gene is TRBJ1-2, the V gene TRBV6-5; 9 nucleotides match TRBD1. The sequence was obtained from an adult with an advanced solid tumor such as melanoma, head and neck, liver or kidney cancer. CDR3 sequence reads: CASSRTGAYGYTF. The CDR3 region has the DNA TGTGCCAGCAGCCGGACAGGGGCCTATGGCTACACCTTC.